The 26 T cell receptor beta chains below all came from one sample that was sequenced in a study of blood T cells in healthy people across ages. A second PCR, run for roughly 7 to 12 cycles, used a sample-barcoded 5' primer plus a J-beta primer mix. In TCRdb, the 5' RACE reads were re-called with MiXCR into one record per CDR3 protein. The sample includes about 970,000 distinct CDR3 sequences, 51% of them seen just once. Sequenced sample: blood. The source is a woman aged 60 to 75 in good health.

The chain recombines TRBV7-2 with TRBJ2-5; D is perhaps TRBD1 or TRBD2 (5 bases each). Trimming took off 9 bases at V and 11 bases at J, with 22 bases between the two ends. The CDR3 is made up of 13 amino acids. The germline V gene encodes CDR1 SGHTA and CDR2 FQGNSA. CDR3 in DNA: TGTGCCAGTATCCCGGGCAACCTCAGGGAGCAGTACTTC. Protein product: CASIPGNLREQYF.

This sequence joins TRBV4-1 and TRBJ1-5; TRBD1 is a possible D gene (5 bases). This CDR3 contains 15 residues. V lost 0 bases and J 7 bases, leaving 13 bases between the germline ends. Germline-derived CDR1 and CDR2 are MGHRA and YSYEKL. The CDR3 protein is CASSQEGTLGQPQHF. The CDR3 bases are TGCGCCAGCAGCCAAGAAGGGACCCTAGGACAGCCCCAGCATTTT.

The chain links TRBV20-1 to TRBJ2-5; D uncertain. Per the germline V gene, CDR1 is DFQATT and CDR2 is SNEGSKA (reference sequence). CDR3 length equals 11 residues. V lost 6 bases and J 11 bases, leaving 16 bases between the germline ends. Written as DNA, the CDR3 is TGCAGTGCGCCAACCGGGCTTCAACAGTACTTC. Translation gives CSAPTGLQQYF.

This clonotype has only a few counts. CDR3 bases: TGTGCCAGCAGCTCGAGGGACGGAAGCTCCTACAATGAGCAGTTCTTC. The encoded protein is CASSSRDGSSYNEQFF. The rearrangement uses TRBV5-5 and TRBJ2-1; the D gene could be TRBD1 or TRBD2 (5 bases each). V was shortened by 3 bases and J by 0 bases, with 13 bases between the two germline ends. This CDR3 comprises 16 residues. The germline gives CDR1 SGHKS, CDR2 YYEKEE (reference sequence).

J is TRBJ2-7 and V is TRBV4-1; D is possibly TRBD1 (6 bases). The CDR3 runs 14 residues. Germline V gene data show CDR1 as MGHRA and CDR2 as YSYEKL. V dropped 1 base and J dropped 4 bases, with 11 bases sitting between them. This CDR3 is CASSQVKTGYEQYF. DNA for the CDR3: TGCGCCAGCAGCCAAGTAAAAACAGGGTACGAGCAGTACTTC.

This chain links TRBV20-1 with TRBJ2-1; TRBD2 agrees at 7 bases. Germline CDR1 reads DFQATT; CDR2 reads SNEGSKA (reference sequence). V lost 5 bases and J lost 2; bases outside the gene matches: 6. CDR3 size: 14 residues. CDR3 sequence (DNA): TGCAGTGCTTCCCCTGCGGGAGCCTACAATGAGCAGTTCTTC. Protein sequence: CSASPAGAYNEQFF.

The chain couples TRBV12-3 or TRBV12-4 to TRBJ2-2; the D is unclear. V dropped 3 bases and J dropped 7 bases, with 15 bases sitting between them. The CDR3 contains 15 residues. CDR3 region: CASSFEARLGGELFF. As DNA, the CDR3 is TGTGCCAGCAGTTTTGAGGCGCGCTTGGGCGGGGAGCTGTTTTTT.

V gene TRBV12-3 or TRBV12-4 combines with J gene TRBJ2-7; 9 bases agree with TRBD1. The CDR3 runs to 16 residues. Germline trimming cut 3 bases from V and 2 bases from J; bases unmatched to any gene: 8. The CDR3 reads CASSFLGQGLPYEQYF. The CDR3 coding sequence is TGTGCCAGCAGTTTCCTCGGACAGGGGCTTCCCTACGAGCAGTACTTC.

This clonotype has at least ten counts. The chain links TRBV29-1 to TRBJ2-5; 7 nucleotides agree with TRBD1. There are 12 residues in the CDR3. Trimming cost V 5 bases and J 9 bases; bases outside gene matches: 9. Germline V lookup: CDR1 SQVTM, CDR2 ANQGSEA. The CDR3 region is CSVPDRVQAQYF. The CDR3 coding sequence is TGCAGCGTTCCAGACAGGGTCCAGGCCCAGTACTTC. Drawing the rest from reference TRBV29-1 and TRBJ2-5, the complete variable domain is SAVISQKPSRDICQRGTSLTIQCQVDSQVTMMFWYRQQPGQSLTLIATANQGSEATYESGFVIDKFPISRPNLTFSTLTVSNMSPEDSSIYLCSVPDRVQAQYFGPGTRLLVL.

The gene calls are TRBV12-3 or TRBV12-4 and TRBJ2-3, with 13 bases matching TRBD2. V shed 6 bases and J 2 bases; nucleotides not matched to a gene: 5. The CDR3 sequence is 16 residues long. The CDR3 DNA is TGTGCCAGCAGAAACGGACTAGCGGGAGTCACAGATACGCAGTATTTT. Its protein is CASRNGLAGVTDTQYF.

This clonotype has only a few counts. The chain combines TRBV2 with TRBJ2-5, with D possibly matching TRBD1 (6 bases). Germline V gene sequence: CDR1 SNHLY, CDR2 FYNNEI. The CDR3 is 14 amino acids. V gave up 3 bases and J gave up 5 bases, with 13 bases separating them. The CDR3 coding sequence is TGTGCCAGCAGTGACGAGCGTAGGGGGGAGACCCAGTACTTC. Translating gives CASSDERRGETQYF.

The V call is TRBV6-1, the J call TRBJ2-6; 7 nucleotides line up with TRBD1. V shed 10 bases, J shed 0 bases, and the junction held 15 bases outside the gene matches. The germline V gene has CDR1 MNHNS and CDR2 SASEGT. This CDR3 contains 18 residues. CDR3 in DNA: TGTGCCACAACCAGGTCGGGACAGTTTATCTCTGGGGCCAACGTCCTGACTTTC. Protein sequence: CATTRSGQFISGANVLTF.

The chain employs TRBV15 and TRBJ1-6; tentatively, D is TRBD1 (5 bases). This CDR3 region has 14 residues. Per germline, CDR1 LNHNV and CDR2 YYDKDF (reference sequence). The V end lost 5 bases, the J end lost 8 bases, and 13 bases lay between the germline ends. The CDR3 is CATSEIGVDSPLHF. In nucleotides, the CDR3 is TGTGCCACCAGCGAAATAGGGGTAGATTCACCCCTCCACTTT. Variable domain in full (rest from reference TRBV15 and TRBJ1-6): DAMVIQNPRYQVTQFGKPVTLSCSQTLNHNVMYWYQQKSSQAPKLLFHYYDKDFNNEADTPDNFQSRRPNTSFCFLDIRSPGLGDTAMYLCATSEIGVDSPLHFGNGTRLTVT.

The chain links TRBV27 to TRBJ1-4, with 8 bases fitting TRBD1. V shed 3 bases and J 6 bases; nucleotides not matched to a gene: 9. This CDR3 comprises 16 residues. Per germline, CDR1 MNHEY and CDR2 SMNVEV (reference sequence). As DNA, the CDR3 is TGTGCCAGCAGTTTTTTGCCCCAGGGGGCGGATGAAAAACTGTTTTTT. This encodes CASSFLPQGADEKLFF.

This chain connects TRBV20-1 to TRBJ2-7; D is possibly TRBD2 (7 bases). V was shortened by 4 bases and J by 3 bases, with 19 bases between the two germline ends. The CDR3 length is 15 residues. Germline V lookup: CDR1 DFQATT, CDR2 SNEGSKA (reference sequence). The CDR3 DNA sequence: TGCAGTGCTACCCTTTTAGGGGGGGGAATCTACGAGCAGTACTTC. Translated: CSATLLGGGIYEQYF.

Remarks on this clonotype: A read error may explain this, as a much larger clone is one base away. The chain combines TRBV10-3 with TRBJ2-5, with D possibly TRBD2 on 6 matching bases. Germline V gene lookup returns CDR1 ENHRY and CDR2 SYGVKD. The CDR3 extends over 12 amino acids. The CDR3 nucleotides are TGTGCCATCGGCGGGACGACAGAGGCCCAGTACTTC. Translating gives CAIGGTTEAQYF.

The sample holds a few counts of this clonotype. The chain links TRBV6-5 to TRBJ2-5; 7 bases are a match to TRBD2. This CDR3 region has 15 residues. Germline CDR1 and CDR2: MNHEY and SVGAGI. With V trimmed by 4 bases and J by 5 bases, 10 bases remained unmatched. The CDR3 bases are TGTGCCAGCAGTTCGTTCGGCGGGGGTCGGGAGACCCAGTACTTC. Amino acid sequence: CASSSFGGGRETQYF.

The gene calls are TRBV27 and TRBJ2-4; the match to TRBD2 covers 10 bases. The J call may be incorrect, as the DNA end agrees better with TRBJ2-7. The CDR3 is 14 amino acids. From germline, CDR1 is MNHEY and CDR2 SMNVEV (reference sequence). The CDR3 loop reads CASTQAGGVGEQYF. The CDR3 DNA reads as TGTGCCAGCACCCAAGCGGGAGGGGTTGGCGAGCAGTACTTC.

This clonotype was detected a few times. CDR3 residues: CASSFYRLGYTF. In nucleotides, the CDR3 is TGTGCCAGCAGTTTTTACAGGCTTGGCTACACCTTC. This chain uses TRBV28 with TRBJ1-2; TRBD1 might be the D (5 bases). CDR3 length: 12 amino acids. CDR1 and CDR2 from the germline V gene are MDHEN and SYDVKM. The ends were cut back, 3 bases at V and 7 bases at J, with 9 bases in the middle.

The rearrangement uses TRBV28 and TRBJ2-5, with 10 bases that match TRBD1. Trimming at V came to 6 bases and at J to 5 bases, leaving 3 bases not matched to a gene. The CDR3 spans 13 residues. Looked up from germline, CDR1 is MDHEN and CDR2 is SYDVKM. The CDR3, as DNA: TGTGCCAGCAGGACAGGGGGCTTGGAGACCCAGTACTTC. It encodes CASRTGGLETQYF.

CDR3 bases: TGTGCCAGCAGTTCGGGGGGGTGGGCCAAAAACATTCAGTACTTC. Translated: CASSSGGWAKNIQYF. The chain joins TRBV28 to TRBJ2-4, with 8 positions matching TRBD2. The CDR3 length is 15 residues. The germline V gene has CDR1 MDHEN and CDR2 SYDVKM. Trimming cost V 4 bases and J 1 base; bases outside gene matches: 3. The whole variable domain, filled in from reference TRBV28 and TRBJ2-4, reads DVKVTQSSRYLVKRTGEKVFLECVQDMDHENMFWYRQDPGLGLRLIYFSYDVKMKEKGDIPEGYSVSREKKERFSLILESASTNQTSMYLCASSSGGWAKNIQYFGAGTRLSVL.

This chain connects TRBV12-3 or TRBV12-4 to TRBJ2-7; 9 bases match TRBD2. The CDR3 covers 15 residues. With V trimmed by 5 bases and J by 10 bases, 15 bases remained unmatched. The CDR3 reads CASSRGTSQGEAQYF. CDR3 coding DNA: TGTGCCAGCAGTCGAGGGACTAGCCAGGGAGAGGCCCAGTACTTC.

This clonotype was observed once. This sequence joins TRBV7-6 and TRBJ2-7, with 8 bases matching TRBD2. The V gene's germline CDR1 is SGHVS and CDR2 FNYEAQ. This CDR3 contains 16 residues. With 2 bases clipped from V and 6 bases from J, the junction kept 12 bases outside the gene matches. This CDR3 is CASSLTGTSGSSEQYF. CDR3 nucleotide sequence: TGTGCCAGCAGCTTAACAGGGACGAGCGGGAGCTCCGAGCAGTACTTC.

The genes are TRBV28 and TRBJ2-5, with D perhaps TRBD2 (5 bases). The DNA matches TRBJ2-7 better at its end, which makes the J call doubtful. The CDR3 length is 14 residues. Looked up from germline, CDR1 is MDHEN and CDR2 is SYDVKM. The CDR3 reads CASGSLGSSYEQYF. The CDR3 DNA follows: TGTGCCAGCGGTAGTCTAGGGAGTTCCTACGAGCAGTACTTC.

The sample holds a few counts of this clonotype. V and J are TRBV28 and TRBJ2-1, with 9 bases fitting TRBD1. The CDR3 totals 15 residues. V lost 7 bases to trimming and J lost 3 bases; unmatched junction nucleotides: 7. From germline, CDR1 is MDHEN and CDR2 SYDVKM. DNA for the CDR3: TGTGCCAGCACCCCGGGACAGGGAAACTACAATGAGCAGTTCTTC. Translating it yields CASTPGQGNYNEQFF.

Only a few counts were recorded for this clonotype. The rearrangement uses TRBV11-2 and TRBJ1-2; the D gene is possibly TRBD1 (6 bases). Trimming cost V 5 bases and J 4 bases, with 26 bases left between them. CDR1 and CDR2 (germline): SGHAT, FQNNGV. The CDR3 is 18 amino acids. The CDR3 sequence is CASSPHPDGDTIFYGYTF. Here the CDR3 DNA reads TGTGCCAGCAGCCCGCACCCGGACGGGGACACGATCTTCTATGGCTACACCTTC.